The clone carrying this T cell receptor (beta chain) ranks as medium-sized. Antigen unknown. This sample is part of a study of cytomegalovirus exposure and HLA in healthy donors. Background on the study: Caucasian-associated ancestry cluster membership applied to approximately 81% of about 370 genotyped donors.

Study-level points and caveats: The authors later found TCR association rates varying by HLA locus, with DRB1 most and HLA-C fewest. According to a later analysis, donors in an Asian-associated ancestry cluster reportedly had fewer N-insertions than the roughly 640-donor mean. Most CMV-associated TCR beta chains appeared HLA-restricted in a later analysis.

Both 60 Vbeta primers and 13 Jbeta primers went into the PCR. Clones were sequenced by immunoSEQ multiplex PCR, and TCRdb holds only the in-frame ones, with some missing. This table has fewer than 200,000 clones, roughly four fifths appearing once. CDR1 SGHTS and CDR2 YDEGEE come from the germline V gene. The CDR3 spans 15 residues. With 2 bases removed from V and 2 bases from J, the gap between germline ends came to 10 bases. This TCR derives from a young woman in good health and CMV-seronegative. What was sequenced was PBMCs. The rearrangement uses TRBV5-8 and TRBJ2-2; D gene ambiguous. The CDR3 nucleotides are TGTGCCAGCAGCTTATCCCCTCTCAACACCGGGGAGCTGTTTTTT. Protein product: CASSLSPLNTGELFF.